These 4 T cell receptor beta chains originate from one sample sequenced in a study of blood T cell repertoires in COVID-19. This table comes from immunoSEQ multiplex PCR, and its TCRdb copy is limited to in-frame clones, with some not included. The sample lists around 260,000 clones; around 90% were seen once. Material for sequencing was peripheral blood. All receptors derive from a woman in her sixties or seventies with COVID-19, enrolled during active disease.

V is TRBV6-1 and J is TRBJ1-1; no clear D gene. The germline gives CDR1 MNHNS, CDR2 SASEGT. The CDR3 extends over 16 amino acids. The V end was cut by 3 bases, the J end by 4 bases, with 18 bases between. CDR3 sequence: CASSDIAAASGTEAFF. The CDR3 coding sequence is TGTGCCAGCAGTGACATAGCGGCCGCTAGTGGCACTGAAGCTTTCTTT.

The chain has TRBV10-3 and TRBJ1-3; 11 bases are a match to TRBD1. V shed 6 bases, J shed 2 bases, and the junction held 9 bases outside the gene matches. The germline CDR1 and CDR2 sequences are ENHRY and SYGVKD. This CDR3 comprises 17 residues. The CDR3 loop reads CAISRDRGTLAGNTIYF. In nucleotides, the CDR3 is TGTGCCATCAGCAGGGACAGGGGGACTCTAGCTGGAAACACCATATATTTT.

This chain joins TRBV6-1 and TRBJ1-3; D gene unclear. The CDR3 is 14 residues long. V lost 2 bases and J lost 7, with 12 bases in between. Germline CDR1 and CDR2: MNHNS and SASEGT. The CDR3 here is CASSESGGRNTIYF. CDR3 bases: TGTGCCAGCAGTGAATCCGGCGGCCGGAACACCATATATTTT.

The chain joins TRBV14 to TRBJ2-1; the D gene is possibly TRBD1 (5 bases). V was pared by 5 bases and J by 8 bases, with 10 bases between. Germline CDR1 and CDR2: SGHDN and FVKESK. This CDR3 spans 12 amino acids. The CDR3 region is CASSETGDEQFF. In DNA form, the CDR3 reads TGTGCCAGCAGCGAAACAGGAGATGAGCAGTTCTTC.